This TCR beta chain came from a study of breast tumors, draining lymph nodes, adjacent tissues. One entry per CDR3 protein, called by TCRdb with MiXCR from the multiplex PCR reads. The data show roughly 100,000 distinct CDR3 sequences, with less than 40% seen just once and approximately 5.3% held by the top ten. In its sample, this clonotype was seen many times. Its antigen is not identified. Samples came from axillary lymph nodes draining the breast cancer. Study observations and caveats: Luminal-like breast cancer showed significantly greater tumor-nontumor repertoire similarity than basal-like breast cancer did. The lymph node origin of tumor T cells was framed as consistent with a hypothesis, not demonstrated. Findings are consistent with lymph node origin and intratumoral expansion of most tumor T cells. Compared with lymph nodes, tumors were less diverse; compared with nontumor tissue, more.

The V gene's germline CDR1 is DFQATT and CDR2 SNEGSKA (reference sequence). Trimming removed 3 bases from V and 8 bases from J; junction bases left unmatched: 16. CDR3 length equals 18 residues. The clonotype was recovered from a female donor with breast cancer. Some clones in this sample may be carry-over from other donors' samples. V is TRBV20-1 and J is TRBJ2-1; 13 nucleotides match TRBD2. What was sequenced was axillary lymph node tissue. DNA for the CDR3: TGCAGTGCTAGCGATTTGATGGGACTAGCGGGAAAGGGCGATGAGCAGTTCTTC. Translating it yields CSASDLMGLAGKGDEQFF.